Sequencing of this T cell receptor beta chain was carried out in a study of STAT5B mutations in CD4+ large granular lymphocyte leukemia. V was clipped by 8 bases and J by 7 bases, with 24 bases between them. The CDR3 has 16 residues. Germline V gene lookup returns CDR1 SNHLY and CDR2 FYNNEI. Generated by immunoSEQ multiplex PCR, the TCRdb table keeps only in-frame clones and is missing some. Of about 32,000 clones detected, about four fifths appear once; the ten largest clones hold approximately 2.5%. The V gene is TRBV2, the J gene TRBJ2-1, with D perhaps being TRBD1 or TRBD2 (5 bases each). The sequenced sample consisted of CD4+ T cells from blood buffy coats. The sequence derives from a human donor in good health. The CDR3: CASHRGRDLMGNEQFF. The CDR3 coding sequence is TGTGCCAGCCATCGGGGCAGGGATTTGATGGGTAATGAGCAGTTCTTC.